These 7 T cell receptor beta chains originate from one sample sequenced in a study of blood T cell repertoires in COVID-19. Profiling relied on immunoSEQ multiplex PCR, and the TCRdb table lists in-frame clones only, not all of them. Of about 320,000 clones in the sample, 90% were seen once. Material for sequencing was PBMCs or T cells enriched from blood (not recorded which). These receptor sequences come from a man in his 60s who had recovered from COVID-19.

The rearrangement links TRBV7-2 to TRBJ2-5, with 7 bases lining up with TRBD1. The CDR3 contains 16 residues. Losses at the gene ends were 7 bases for V and 2 bases for J; bases not matched to a gene: 13. Looked up from germline, CDR1 is SGHTA and CDR2 is FQGNSA. The CDR3 DNA follows: TGTGCCAGCACCGATCCACGACAGGGTTCACAAGAGACCCAGTACTTC. Its translation is CASTDPRQGSQETQYF.

The chain carries TRBV28 and TRBJ1-6, with D perhaps matching TRBD1 (5 bases). The germline V gene has CDR1 MDHEN and CDR2 SYDVKM. Trimming took off 5 bases at V and 5 bases at J, with 10 bases between the two ends. CDR3 length equals 14 residues. CDR3: CASSHHRHNSPLHF. CDR3 DNA sequence: TGTGCCAGCAGTCACCACAGGCATAATTCACCCCTCCACTTT.

The rearrangement uses TRBV28 and TRBJ1-2; 8 nucleotides match TRBD1. Per the germline V gene, CDR1 is MDHEN and CDR2 is SYDVKM. This CDR3 has 13 residues. The ends lost 8 bases at V and 4 bases at J; junction bases unmatched: 6. The CDR3, as DNA: TGTGCCAGCGGGACAGGTATTATCTATGGCTACACCTTC. It is translated as CASGTGIIYGYTF.

CDR3 in amino acids: CASSRAGLAGVVTQYF. The CDR3 nucleotides read TGTGCCAGCAGCCGAGCGGGACTAGCGGGAGTTGTGACGCAGTATTTT. V is TRBV7-9 and J is TRBJ2-3, with 14 bases lining up with TRBD2. V trimming: 5 bases; J trimming: 9 bases; junction bases outside the gene matches: 10. This CDR3 region has 16 residues. In germline, CDR1 is SEHNR, CDR2 FQNEAQ (reference sequence).

The V and J genes are TRBV7-2 and TRBJ2-5, with D perhaps matching TRBD2 (6 bases). This CDR3 region has 13 residues. Germline V gives CDR1 SGHTA, CDR2 FQGNSA. Trimming took 5 bases from V and 7 from J, leaving 14 bases between them. The CDR3 DNA sequence: TGTGCCAGCAGCCTGACTAGAACTGGGACCCAGTACTTC. It is translated as CASSLTRTGTQYF.

V gene TRBV5-6 combines with J gene TRBJ2-5; 9 nucleotides match TRBD1. This CDR3 has 14 amino acids. V was pared by 3 bases and J by 2 bases, with 2 bases of the junction left unmatched. Germline values: CDR1 SGHDT, CDR2 YYEEEE. The chain's CDR3 is CASSWTGVQETQYF. Written as DNA, the CDR3 is TGTGCCAGCAGCTGGACAGGGGTACAAGAGACCCAGTACTTC.

The V and J genes are TRBV18 and TRBJ1-6, with a weak D call TRBD1 (5 bases). Trimming took off 2 bases at V and 4 bases at J, with 9 bases between the two ends. This CDR3 is 15 amino acids long. The germline V gene encodes CDR1 KGHSH and CDR2 LQKENI. In DNA, the CDR3 is TGTGCCAGCTCACCAGGACATCTGTATAATTCACCCCTCCACTTT. Translating it yields CASSPGHLYNSPLHF. Full variable domain (rest looked up from reference TRBV18 and TRBJ1-6): NAGVMQNPRHLVRRRGQEARLRCSPMKGHSHVYWYRQLPEEGLKFMVYLQKENIIDESGMPKERFSAEFPKEGPSILRIQQVVRGDSAAYFCASSPGHLYNSPLHFGNGTRLTVT.